This is a list of T cell receptor beta chains from one sample in a study of cytomegalovirus exposure and HLA in healthy donors. Repertoires were generated with immunoSEQ multiplex PCR, while TCRdb's copy carries only in-frame clones and drops some. Counted here are approximately 210,000 clones, around 80% occurring once; the ten biggest clones make up around 2%. The specimen sequenced was PBMCs. Receptors were obtained from a man younger than 35 in good health and CMV-seronegative. The CDR3 runs from the conserved cysteine through the conserved F or W. The D gene is left open where the match is weak. The size of a clone is reported for some rows only, either as once, few or many, or as a class for expanded clones.

clone_size	j_call	v_call	d_call	cdr3_nt	cdr3_aa
.	TRBJ1-5	TRBV4-1	.	TGCGCCAGCAGCCAAGGCGGGGGGGGCAATCAGCCCCAGCATTTT	CASSQGGGGNQPQHF
.	TRBJ2-5	TRBV10-3	TRBD1	TGTGCCATCAGTTTTACAGGGGGTCCAGAGACCCAGTACTTC	CAISFTGGPETQYF
.	TRBJ1-2	TRBV5-6	TRBD1	TGTGCCAGCAGCTTGCAGGGGGCGCGAGGTGGCTACACCTTC	CASSLQGARGGYTF
few	TRBJ1-6	TRBV14	.	TGTGCCAGCAGCCAAGGGAACTGGGGGGGTTCACCCCTCCACTTT	CASSQGNWGGSPLHF
.	TRBJ1-4	TRBV6-1	TRBD1	TGTGCCAGCAGTGAAACCCGGACAGGGGGCTTCTATAAACTGTTTTTT	CASSETRTGGFYKLFF
.	TRBJ1-2	TRBV4-1	.	TGCGCCAGCAGCCAAGATGGTTCCAGAATCTATGGCTACACCTTC	CASSQDGSRIYGYTF
.	TRBJ1-3	TRBV5-4	.	TGTGCCAGCAGCGTCGGGGGTAATGGAAACACCATATATTTT	CASSVGGNGNTIYF
.	TRBJ2-1	TRBV5-1	TRBD2	TGCGCCAGCGGATCCAGCGGGGGTCCCTACAATGAGCAGTTCTTC	CASGSSGGPYNEQFF
.	TRBJ2-2	TRBV4-3	TRBD2	TGCGCCAGCAGCCATCGAAGGGAACTAGCGGGGGTCAACGGGGAGCTGTTTTTT	CASSHRRELAGVNGELFF
.	TRBJ2-5	TRBV6-5	.	TGTGCCAGCAGCCAAACCAGGACGGGACATGAGACCCAGTACTTC	CASSQTRTGHETQYF
.	TRBJ2-7	TRBV4-3	TRBD1	TGCGCCAGCAGCCAACTCCCAGGGGGTTACGAGCAGTACTTC	CASSQLPGGYEQYF
.	TRBJ2-7	TRBV15	TRBD2	TGTGCCACCAGCAGGGGCGGCGGGAGCTCCTACGAGCAGTACTTC	CATSRGGGSSYEQYF
.	TRBJ1-5	TRBV5-5	.	TGTGCCAGCAGCCCTGATCGCCCAGGGCAATATAGCAATCAGCCCCAGCATTTT	CASSPDRPGQYSNQPQHF
once	TRBJ2-3	TRBV25-1	.	TGTGCCAGCAGAAAGGGAGCCCGCACAGATACGCAGTATTTT	CASRKGARTDTQYF
once	TRBJ1-1	TRBV18	.	TGTGCCAGCTCACCGATAACAGGGTGGGACACTGAAGCTTTCTTT	CASSPITGWDTEAFF
few	TRBJ2-6	TRBV4-3	.	TGCGCCAGCAGCCAAGGAGCGAGCTCTGGGGCCAACGTCCTGACTTTC	CASSQGASSGANVLTF
.	TRBJ2-1	TRBV9	TRBD2	TGTGCCAGCAGCACCGGGACTAATGGGGAGCAGTTCTTC	CASSTGTNGEQFF
once	TRBJ2-1	TRBV29-1	TRBD1	TGCAGCGTCGGCCCGACAGGGCTCTCCTACAATGAGCAGTTCTTC	CSVGPTGLSYNEQFF
.	TRBJ2-5	TRBV5-1	TRBD1	TGCGCCAGCAGCTCCGGGACAGGGGGTTTGGAGACCCAGTACTTC	CASSSGTGGLETQYF
.	TRBJ2-7	TRBV7-2	TRBD1	TGTGCCAGCAGCCCTCTTAAAGGACAGGGCGCCTACGAGCAGTACTTC	CASSPLKGQGAYEQYF
few	TRBJ1-6	TRBV18	TRBD1	TGTGCCAGCTCACCCGGGACAGGAGGAATTTCACCCCTCCACTTT	CASSPGTGGISPLHF
.	TRBJ2-1	TRBV15	TRBD2	TGTGCCACCAGCAGAGTTAGCGGGGGAGCGGTTAATGAGCAGTTCTTC	CATSRVSGGAVNEQFF
.	TRBJ2-1	TRBV7-9	.	TGTGCCAGCAGCTTAGCGGGACTCGCGCCCTACAATGAGCAGTTCTTC	CASSLAGLAPYNEQFF
.	TRBJ2-5	TRBV7-9	TRBD1	TGTGCCAGCAGCTTAGGGCGTGGCGGCAGGGGGCAAGAGACCCAGTACTTC	CASSLGRGGRGQETQYF
.	TRBJ1-3	TRBV7-9	.	TGTGCCAGCAGCTTAGCGAGCAACTCTGGAAACACCATATATTTT	CASSLASNSGNTIYF
.	TRBJ2-5	TRBV28	.	TGTGCCAGCAGTTCGAGCATGGGGGGTGAGACCCAGTACTTC	CASSSSMGGETQYF
.	TRBJ1-6	TRBV6-4	.	TGTGCCAGCAGTGAACAGGATAATTCACCCCTCCACTTT	CASSEQDNSPLHF
.	TRBJ1-5	TRBV9	.	TGTGCCAGCAGCGTATCGGGTAGCAATCAGCCCCAGCATTTT	CASSVSGSNQPQHF
.	TRBJ2-1	TRBV5-1	TRBD2	TGCGCCAGCAGCCCCAGGACTAGCGGGGGGGCATATGAGCAGTTCTTC	CASSPRTSGGAYEQFF
few	TRBJ2-1	TRBV10-3	TRBD2	TGTGCCATCAGTGAGTCTATGGCGGGAGCCCACAATGAGCAGTTCTTC	CAISESMAGAHNEQFF
.	TRBJ2-1	TRBV10-3	TRBD2	TGTGCCATCAGCACCGGGACTAGCGGCCCCAATGAGCAGTTCTTC	CAISTGTSGPNEQFF
.	TRBJ2-3	TRBV2	.	TGTGCCAGCAGTGCGGGCACAGATACGCAGTATTTT	CASSAGTDTQYF
.	TRBJ1-2	TRBV11-1	.	TGTGCCAGCAGCTATGGAGCGAGGTCCTATGGCTACACCTTC	CASSYGARSYGYTF
few	TRBJ2-1	TRBV11-2	TRBD2	TGTGCCAGCAGCCGGGGGGGTTTCGGAAACAATGAGCAGTTCTTC	CASSRGGFGNNEQFF
.	TRBJ1-3	TRBV15	.	TGTGCCACTCAGGAACTGGGCTCTGGAAACACCATATATTTT	CATQELGSGNTIYF
.	TRBJ2-3	TRBV4-3	TRBD1	TGCGCCAGCAGCCAAGAGAGAGGGGGCGGCACAGATACGCAGTATTTT	CASSQERGGGTDTQYF
.	TRBJ2-7	TRBV11-2	.	TGTGCCAGCAGTTACTCCCGCGAGCAGTACTTC	CASSYSREQYF